These T cell receptor beta chains were read from a single sample in a study of blood T cells in healthy people across ages. Via MiXCR, TCRdb re-called the 5' RACE reads, giving one row per CDR3 protein. This sample has approximately 830,000 distinct CDR3 sequences; 62% occur once, and the top ten carry roughly a quarter. The sequencing sample was made of blood. These receptors were collected from a man younger than 40 in good health. CDR3s include the opening cysteine and the closing phenylalanine or tryptophan.

J: TRBJ1-2; V: TRBV29-1; CDR3: CSVEDFGNFYGYTF
J: TRBJ2-7; V: TRBV7-2; CDR3: CASSPAPSLLYEQYF
J: TRBJ1-1; V: TRBV10-3; CDR3: CAISAANTEAFF
J: TRBJ2-5; V: TRBV7-2; CDR3: CASSLDLGREETQYF
J: TRBJ1-2; V: TRBV20-1; CDR3: CSVRARNYGYTF
J: TRBJ2-5; V: TRBV9; CDR3: CASSVGGSGLAVQETQYF
J: TRBJ1-6; V: TRBV28; CDR3: CASSGATPYNSPLHF
J: TRBJ2-5; V: TRBV25-1; CDR3: CASSPPVAEETQYF
J: TRBJ2-1; V: TRBV27; CDR3: CASSRRHFNEQFF
J: TRBJ2-1; V: TRBV7-2; CDR3: CASSGGMTASYEQFF
J: TRBJ2-7; V: TRBV20-1; CDR3: CSARILRGYEQYF
J: TRBJ2-7; V: TRBV27; CDR3: CASSLRISGGSYEQYF
J: TRBJ2-1; V: TRBV4-3; CDR3: CASSQGLAGGFYNEQFF
J: TRBJ2-7; V: TRBV7-8; CDR3: CASSLPGLVPQYF
J: TRBJ1-1; V: TRBV20-1; CDR3: CSASDTGTANTEAFF
J: TRBJ2-1; V: TRBV20-1; CDR3: CSATDSGQGKILFF
J: .; V: TRBV7-2; CDR3: CASSLSGRFEQFF
J: TRBJ2-5; V: TRBV20-1; CDR3: CSASIPGLAGPQETQYF
J: TRBJ2-3; V: TRBV12-3/TRBV12-4; CDR3: CASSSSLAETQYF
J: TRBJ1-2; V: TRBV28; CDR3: CASSVGQFNYGYTF
J: TRBJ2-3; V: TRBV28; CDR3: CASSFSGGAASTDTQYF
J: TRBJ2-3; V: TRBV7-2; CDR3: CASSLVRGGSDTQYF
J: TRBJ1-5; V: TRBV15; CDR3: CATSSFRDSNQPQHF
J: TRBJ1-6; V: TRBV20-1; CDR3: CSARDRPSNSPLHF
J: TRBJ2-7; V: TRBV29-1; CDR3: CSVRTGSTYEQYF
J: .; V: TRBV30; CDR3: CAWSQDTGYEQYF